The clone carrying this TCR beta chain was picked up many times. Its antigen is still unknown. This may be a read error, as it is one base from a much larger clone. CDR3 length equals 18 residues. Per germline, CDR1 SGHRS and CDR2 YFSETQ. Trimming took 0 bases from V and 2 from J; bases not matched to a gene: 13. Authors of the study amplified TCR beta CDR3 regions from RNA transcripts. HTBI primers were used for first-round RT-PCR of the TCR CDR3. TCRdb re-derived calls from the multiplex PCR reads in MiXCR, one entry per CDR3 protein. The sample has under 250,000 distinct CDR3 sequences; about 25% are singletons. The data were taken from a study of T cells in Graves' hyperthyroidism and ophthalmopathy. General study findings and limits: Ophthalmopathy was model-predicted a median roughly 6.3 months pre-onset.

Inclusion characteristics of ophthalmopathy patients comprised a Clinical Activity Score of at least 3, a NOSPECS grade of at least 4, and duration under 3 months. The sequencing input was blood. J is TRBJ2-7 and V is TRBV5-1, with 8 bases aligning to TRBD2. The clonotype comes from a woman aged 40 to 50 with Graves' ophthalmopathy. CDR3 bases: TGCGCCAGCAGCTTGGTCAGCGGGGGCGCGAGGTTCGCCTACGAGCAGTACTTC. Protein sequence: CASSLVSGGARFAYEQYF.